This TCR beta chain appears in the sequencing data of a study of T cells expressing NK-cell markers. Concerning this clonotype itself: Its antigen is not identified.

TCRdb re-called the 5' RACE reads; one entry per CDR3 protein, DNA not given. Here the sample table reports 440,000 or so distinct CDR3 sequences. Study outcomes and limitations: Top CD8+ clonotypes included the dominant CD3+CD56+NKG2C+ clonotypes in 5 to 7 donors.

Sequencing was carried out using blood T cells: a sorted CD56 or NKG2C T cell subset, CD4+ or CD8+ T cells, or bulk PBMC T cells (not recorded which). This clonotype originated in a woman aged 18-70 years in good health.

Here the CDR3 reads CSARPGVVPWNEQFF. V and J are TRBV20-1 and TRBJ2-1; TCRdb's D call, TRBD2, is unchecked because there is no DNA. The length of the CDR3 is 15 residues. Germline lookup yields CDR1 DFQATT and CDR2 SNEGSKA (reference sequence).